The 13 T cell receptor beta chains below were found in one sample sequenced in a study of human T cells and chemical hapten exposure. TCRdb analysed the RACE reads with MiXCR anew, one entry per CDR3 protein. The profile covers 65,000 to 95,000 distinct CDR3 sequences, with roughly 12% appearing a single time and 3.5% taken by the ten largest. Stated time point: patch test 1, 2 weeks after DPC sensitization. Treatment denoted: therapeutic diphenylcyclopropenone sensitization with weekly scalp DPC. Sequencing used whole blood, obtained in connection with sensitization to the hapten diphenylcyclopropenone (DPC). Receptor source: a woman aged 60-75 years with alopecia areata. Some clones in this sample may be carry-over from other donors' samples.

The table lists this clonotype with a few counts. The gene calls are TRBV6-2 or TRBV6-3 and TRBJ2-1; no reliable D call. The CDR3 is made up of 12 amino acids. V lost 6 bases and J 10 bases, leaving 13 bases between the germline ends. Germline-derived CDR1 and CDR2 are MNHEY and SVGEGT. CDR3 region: CASSLGEREQFF. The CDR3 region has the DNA TGTGCCAGCAGCCTTGGGGAACGGGAGCAGTTCTTC.

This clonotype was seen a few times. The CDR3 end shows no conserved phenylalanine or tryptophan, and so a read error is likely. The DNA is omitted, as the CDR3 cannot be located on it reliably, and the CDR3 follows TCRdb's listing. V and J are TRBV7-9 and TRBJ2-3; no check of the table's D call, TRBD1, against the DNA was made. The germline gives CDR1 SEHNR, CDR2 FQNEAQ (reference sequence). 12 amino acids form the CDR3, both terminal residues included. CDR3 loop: CASSSGPGTASG.

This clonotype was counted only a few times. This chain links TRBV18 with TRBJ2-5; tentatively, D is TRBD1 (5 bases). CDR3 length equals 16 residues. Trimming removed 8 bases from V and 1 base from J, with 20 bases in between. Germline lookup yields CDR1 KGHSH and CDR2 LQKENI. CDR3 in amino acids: CASKTDRRYLQETQYF. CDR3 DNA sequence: TGTGCCAGCAAAACTGACAGAAGGTACCTCCAAGAGACCCAGTACTTC.

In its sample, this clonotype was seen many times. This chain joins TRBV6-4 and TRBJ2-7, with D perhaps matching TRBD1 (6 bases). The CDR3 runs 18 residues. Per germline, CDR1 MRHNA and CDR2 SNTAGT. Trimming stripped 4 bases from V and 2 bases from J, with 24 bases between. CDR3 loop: CASSAAMGQKGTTYEQYF. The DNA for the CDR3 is TGTGCCAGCAGTGCGGCCATGGGGCAGAAAGGGACAACCTACGAGCAGTACTTC.

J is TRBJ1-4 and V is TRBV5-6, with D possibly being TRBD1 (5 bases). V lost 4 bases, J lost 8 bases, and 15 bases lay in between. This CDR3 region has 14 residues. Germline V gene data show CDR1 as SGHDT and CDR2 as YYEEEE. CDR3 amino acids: CASSLGGSDEKLFF. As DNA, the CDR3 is TGTGCCAGCAGCCTTGGGGGGTCCGACGAAAAACTGTTTTTT.

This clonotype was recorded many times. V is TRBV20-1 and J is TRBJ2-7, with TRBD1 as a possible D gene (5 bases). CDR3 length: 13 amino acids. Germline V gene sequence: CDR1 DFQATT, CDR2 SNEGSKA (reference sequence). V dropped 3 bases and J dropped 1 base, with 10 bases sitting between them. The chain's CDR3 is CSARDTRSYEQYF. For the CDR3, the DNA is TGCAGTGCTAGGGACACGCGATCCTACGAGCAGTACTTC.

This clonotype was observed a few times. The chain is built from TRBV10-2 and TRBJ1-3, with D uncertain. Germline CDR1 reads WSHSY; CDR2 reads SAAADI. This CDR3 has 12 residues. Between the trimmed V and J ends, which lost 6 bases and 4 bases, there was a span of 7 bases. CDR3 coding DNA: TGCGCCAGCAGACCCTTAGGAAACACCATATATTTT. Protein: CASRPLGNTIYF.

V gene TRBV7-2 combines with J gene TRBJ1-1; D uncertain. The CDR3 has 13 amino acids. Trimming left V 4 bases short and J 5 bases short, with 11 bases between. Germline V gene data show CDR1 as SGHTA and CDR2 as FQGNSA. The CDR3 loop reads CASSSLPGTEAFF. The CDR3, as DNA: TGTGCCAGCAGCTCGCTCCCGGGGACTGAAGCTTTCTTT.

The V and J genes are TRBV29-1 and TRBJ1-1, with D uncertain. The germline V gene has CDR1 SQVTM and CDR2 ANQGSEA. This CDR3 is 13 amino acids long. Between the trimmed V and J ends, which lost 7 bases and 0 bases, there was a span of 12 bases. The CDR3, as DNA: TGCAGCGCTGTCCTAACTATGAACACTGAAGCTTTCTTT. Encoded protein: CSAVLTMNTEAFF.

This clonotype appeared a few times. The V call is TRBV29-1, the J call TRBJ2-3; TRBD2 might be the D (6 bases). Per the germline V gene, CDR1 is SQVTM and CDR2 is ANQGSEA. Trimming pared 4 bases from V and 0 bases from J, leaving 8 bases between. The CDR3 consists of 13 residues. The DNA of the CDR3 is TGCAGCGTTGGTGGGGGGAGCACAGATACGCAGTATTTT. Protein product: CSVGGGSTDTQYF.

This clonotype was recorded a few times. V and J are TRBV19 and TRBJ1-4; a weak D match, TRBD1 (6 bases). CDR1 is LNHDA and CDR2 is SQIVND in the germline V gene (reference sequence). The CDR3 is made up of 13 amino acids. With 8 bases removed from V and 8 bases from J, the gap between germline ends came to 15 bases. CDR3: CASPGPGGEKLFF. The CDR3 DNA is TGTGCCAGTCCTGGCCCGGGGGGCGAAAAACTGTTTTTT.

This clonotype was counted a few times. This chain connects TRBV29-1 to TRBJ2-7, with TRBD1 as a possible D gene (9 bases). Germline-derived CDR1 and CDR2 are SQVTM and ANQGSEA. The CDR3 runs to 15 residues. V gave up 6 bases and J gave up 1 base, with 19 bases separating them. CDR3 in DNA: TGCAGCGTCGGGAGGGGACAGGGCACGTCCTACGAGCAGTACTTC. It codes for CSVGRGQGTSYEQYF.

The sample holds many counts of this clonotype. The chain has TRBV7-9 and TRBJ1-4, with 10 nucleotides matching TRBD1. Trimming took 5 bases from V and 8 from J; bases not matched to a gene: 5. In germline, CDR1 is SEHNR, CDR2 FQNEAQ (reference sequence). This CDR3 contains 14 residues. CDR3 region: CASSPGQGGEKLFF. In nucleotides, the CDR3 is TGTGCCAGCAGCCCCGGACAGGGGGGGGAAAAACTGTTTTTT.